A selection of T cell receptor beta chains follows, all from one sample in a study of Graves' ophthalmopathy and Graves' hyperthyroidism. TCRdb reprocessed the multiplex PCR reads via MiXCR and lists one record per CDR3 protein. Of about 370,000 distinct CDR3 sequences in the sample, approximately 17% were seen once. Sequenced sample: peripheral blood. These receptors all come from an adult woman with stable Graves' hyperthyroidism. Each CDR3 is given with its conserved first and last residue. Fields, in order: D gene, V gene, J gene, clone size, CDR3 DNA, CDR3 protein. A D gene is named only where the DNA matches it firmly. Clone size is shown for a subset of rows, as once, few, many or a class of expanded clone.

>NA|TRBV19|TRBJ2-5|NA
TGTGCCAGTAGTCCCACGGACAGACAGACCCAGTACTTC
CASSPTDRQTQYF
>NA|TRBV10-3|TRBJ1-5|NA
TGTGCCATCAGCCCGGGGGGGGAACAGCCCCAGCATTTT
CAISPGGEQPQHF
>NA|TRBV12-3/TRBV12-4|TRBJ1-5|many
TGTGCCAGCAATCGCGCGGGCAATCAGCCCCAGCATTTT
CASNRAGNQPQHF
>NA|TRBV28|TRBJ1-6|NA
TGTGCCAGCGTGGGTCGGACAGTCTATAATTCACCCCTCCACTTT
CASVGRTVYNSPLHF
>NA|TRBV28|TRBJ1-3|many
TGTGCCAGCAGTCCGGTGGGCGGAATCGAGGGAAACACCATATATTTT
CASSPVGGIEGNTIYF
>NA|TRBV11-2|TRBJ2-3|many
TGTGCCAGCACCCTTCAAACAGCTAGCACAGATACGCAGTATTTT
CASTLQTASTDTQYF
>NA|TRBV11-1|TRBJ2-5|many
TGTGCCAGCAGCTTGCCGATGGAGACCCAGTACTTC
CASSLPMETQYF
>NA|TRBV4-1|TRBJ1-5|many
TGCGCCAGCAGCCAAGTTCATGCAGACATAAGCAATCAGCCCCAGCATTTT
CASSQVHADISNQPQHF
>TRBD2|TRBV11-1|TRBJ2-5|many
TGTGCCAGCAGCTCGCGCACTCAGCGGGAGGACCAGTACTTC
CASSSRTQREDQYF
>NA|TRBV5-6|TRBJ1-5|many
TGTGCCAGCAGCGAGGCGGGCAGACTCAATCAGCCCCAGCATTTT
CASSEAGRLNQPQHF
>TRBD1|TRBV28|TRBJ2-7|many
TGTGCCAGCAGTCCTGGCGGGACAGGAAACTACGAGCAGTACTTC
CASSPGGTGNYEQYF
>NA|TRBV28|TRBJ2-5|few
TGTGCCAGCAGTTCCCGAGATACCGCGGGGTCGTTGCTATTAAAGACCCAGTACTTC
CASSSRDTAGSLLLKTQYF
>NA|TRBV29-1|TRBJ1-1|many
TGCAGCGTTGTATGGAGCGGGTACACTGAAGCTTTCTTT
CSVVWSGYTEAFF
>NA|TRBV20-1|TRBJ2-7|many
TGCAGTGCTAGCGGGGATTCGACCTACGAGCAGTACTTC
CSASGDSTYEQYF
>NA|TRBV5-1|TRBJ1-2|many
TGCGCCAGCAGCTGGGGGGACACTAACTATGGCTACACCTTC
CASSWGDTNYGYTF
>TRBD1|TRBV20-1|TRBJ2-7|few
TGCAGTGCCCCGGGACAGGGAGATTCCTACGAGCAGTACTTC
CSAPGQGDSYEQYF
>TRBD1|TRBV29-1|TRBJ1-1|once
TGCAGCGTTCCACCGGGACAGGGGGCGTTGAACACTGAAGCTTTCTTT
CSVPPGQGALNTEAFF
>NA|TRBV7-9|TRBJ2-5|many
TGTGCCAGCAGCTTAAGGGGGGAACAAGAGACCCAGTACTTC
CASSLRGEQETQYF
>NA|TRBV6-5|TRBJ1-5|NA
TGTGCCAGCAGTTACTCGACCGCTTATAGCAATCAGCCCCAGCATTTT
CASSYSTAYSNQPQHF
>TRBD1|TRBV14|TRBJ1-2|many
TGTGCCAGCAGCCAGTCGGGACAGGGGAGAGACTATGGCTACACCTTC
CASSQSGQGRDYGYTF
>NA|TRBV28|TRBJ1-6|many
TGTGCCAGCAGTTCCATCAGACAGGATTATAATTCACCCCTCCACTTT
CASSSIRQDYNSPLHF
>TRBD2|TRBV20-1|TRBJ2-5|many
TGCAGTGCTAGACAGTCTCCCGCTAGCGGGAGGTTACAAGAGACCCAGTACTTC
CSARQSPASGRLQETQYF
>TRBD2|TRBV4-2|TRBJ2-5|medium-sized
TGTGCCAGCAGCCAAGATGGTGGACTAGCGGGACAAGAGACCCAGTACTTC
CASSQDGGLAGQETQYF